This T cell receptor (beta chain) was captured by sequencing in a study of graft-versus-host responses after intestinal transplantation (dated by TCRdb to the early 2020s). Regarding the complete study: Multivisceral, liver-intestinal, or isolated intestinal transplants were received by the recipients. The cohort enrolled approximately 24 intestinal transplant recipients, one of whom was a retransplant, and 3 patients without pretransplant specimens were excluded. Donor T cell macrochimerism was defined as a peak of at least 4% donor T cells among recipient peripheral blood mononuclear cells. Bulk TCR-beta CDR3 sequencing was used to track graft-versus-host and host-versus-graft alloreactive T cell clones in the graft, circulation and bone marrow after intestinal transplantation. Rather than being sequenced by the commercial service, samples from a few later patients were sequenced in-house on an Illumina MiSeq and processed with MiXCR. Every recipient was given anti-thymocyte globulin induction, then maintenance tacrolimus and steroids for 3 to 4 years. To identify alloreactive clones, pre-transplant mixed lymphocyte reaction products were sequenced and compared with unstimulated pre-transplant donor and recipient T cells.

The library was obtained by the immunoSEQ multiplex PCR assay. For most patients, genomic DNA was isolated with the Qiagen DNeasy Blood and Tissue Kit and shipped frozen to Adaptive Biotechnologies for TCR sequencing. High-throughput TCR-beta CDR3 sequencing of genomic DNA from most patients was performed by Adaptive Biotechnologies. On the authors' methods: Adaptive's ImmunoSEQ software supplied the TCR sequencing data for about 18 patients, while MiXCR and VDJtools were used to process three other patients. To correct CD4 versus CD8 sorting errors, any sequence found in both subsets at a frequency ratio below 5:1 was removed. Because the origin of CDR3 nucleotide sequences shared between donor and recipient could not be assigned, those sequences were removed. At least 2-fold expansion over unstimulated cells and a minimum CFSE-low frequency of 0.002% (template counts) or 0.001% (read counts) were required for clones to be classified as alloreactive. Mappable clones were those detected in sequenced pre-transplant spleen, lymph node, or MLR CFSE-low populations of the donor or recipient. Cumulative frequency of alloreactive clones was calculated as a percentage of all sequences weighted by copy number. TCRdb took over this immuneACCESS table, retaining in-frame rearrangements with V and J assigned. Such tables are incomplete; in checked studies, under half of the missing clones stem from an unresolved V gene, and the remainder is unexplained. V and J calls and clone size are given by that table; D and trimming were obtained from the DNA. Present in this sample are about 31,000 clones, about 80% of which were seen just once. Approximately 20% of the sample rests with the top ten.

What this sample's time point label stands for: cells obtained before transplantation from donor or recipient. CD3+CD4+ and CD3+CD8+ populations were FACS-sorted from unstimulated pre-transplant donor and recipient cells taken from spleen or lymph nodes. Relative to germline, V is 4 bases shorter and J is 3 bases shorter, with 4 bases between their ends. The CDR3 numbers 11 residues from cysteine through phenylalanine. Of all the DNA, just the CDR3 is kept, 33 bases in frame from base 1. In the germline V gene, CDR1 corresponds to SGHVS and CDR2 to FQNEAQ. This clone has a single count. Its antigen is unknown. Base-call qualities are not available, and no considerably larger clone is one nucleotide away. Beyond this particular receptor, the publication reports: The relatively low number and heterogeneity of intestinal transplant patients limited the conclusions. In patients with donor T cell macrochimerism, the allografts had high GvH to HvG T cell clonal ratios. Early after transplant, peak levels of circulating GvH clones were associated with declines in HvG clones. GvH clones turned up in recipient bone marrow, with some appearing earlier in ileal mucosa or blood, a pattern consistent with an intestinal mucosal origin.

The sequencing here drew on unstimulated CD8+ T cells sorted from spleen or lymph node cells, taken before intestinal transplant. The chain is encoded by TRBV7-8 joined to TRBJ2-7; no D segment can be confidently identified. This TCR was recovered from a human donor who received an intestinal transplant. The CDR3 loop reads CASSSLYEQYF. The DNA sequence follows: TGTGCCAGCAGCTCCCTCTACGAGCAGTACTTC.